This record looks at one T cell receptor beta chain sequence and its context. The specificity of this receptor is unknown. The sample holds no much larger clone one base away, and base qualities are not on file. Read against the paper, the sample's treatment or condition label means: allogeneic hematopoietic cell transplantation with graft depleted of TCRalphabeta T cells and CD19 B cells. Transplant recipients were children who received TCRalphabeta/CD19-depleted allogeneic hematopoietic cell grafts. The sample is drawn from a study of T-cell reconstitution after alpha-beta-depleted transplantation in children (dated by TCRdb to the mid-2010s). Background for the entire study: Using TCR repertoire profiling, the study followed T-cell immune reconstitution in a quantitative way in children after TCRalphabeta/CD19-depleted allogeneic hematopoietic cell transplantation.

Sequences MNHEY (CDR1) and SMNVEV (CDR2) are obtained from the germline V gene (reference sequence). There are 14 amino acids in the CDR3, from cysteine to phenylalanine inclusive. CDR3 DNA only is kept here, 42 bases in frame from base 1. V has 10 bases trimmed and J has 7 bases trimmed; junction bases matching no gene number 11. Study-level results and caveats: Over the following months the frequencies of hyperexpanded clones went down, and after one year T-cell counts and TCRbeta diversity were mostly credited to newly produced T cells. About two months after transplant, the apparently early recovery of alphabetaT-cell counts reportedly depended on just several hundred clones that had expanded rapidly and came from non-depleted graft cells. In some patients, the high TCRbeta diversity seen at day 60 was put down to recipient T cells and intrathymic progenitors that had survived conditioning.

Receptors were amplified or captured by PCR. Sequencing relied on an Illumina HiSeq 2500. Molecular barcoding was employed in the preparation of TCR libraries, with unique molecular identifiers being used to normalize TCRbeta repertoire quantification. The public reads were quality trimmed at Q25 with fastp and then assembled into clones with MiXCR by TCRdb, keeping productive beta chains. All rows with the same CDR3 protein become a single entry with the most common DNA and genes. The sample has more than 100,000 distinct CDR3 sequences on record, 23% of them singletons. The ten top clones hold 8% to 11% of the sample.

The source was PBMCs, mostly from graft donor cells, collected 180 days after TCRalphabeta/CD19-depleted stem cell transplant. This sequence was found in a male patient aged 2 to 9 who had a stem cell transplant for chronic granulomatous disease, so the T cells may come from the graft donor. The chain employs TRBV27 and TRBJ2-1; 9 central nucleotides agree with TRBD2. The DNA sequence is given as TGTGCCATCAAACCTAGCGGGGTTATTAATGAGCAGTTCTTC. This encodes CAIKPSGVINEQFF.